The 21 T cell receptor beta chains below all came from one sample that was sequenced in a study of blood T cell repertoires in COVID-19. Clones were read by immunoSEQ multiplex PCR, and TCRdb kept only the in-frame ones, dropping some. The sample consists of over 250,000 clones, approximately 88% of them appearing once. Specimen: peripheral blood. The receptor source for this set is a human donor with COVID-19, enrolled during active disease. The donor label of this sample is uncertain.

This clone was seen only once. The gene calls are TRBV6-2 or TRBV6-3 and TRBJ1-1; TRBD1 agrees at 8 bases. Germline CDR1 reads MNHEY; CDR2 reads SVGEGT. Unmatched junction bases numbered 14, after V lost 4 bases and J lost 4 bases. The CDR3 has 17 residues. The CDR3 protein is CASSFPSTGASFTEAFF. The CDR3, as DNA: TGTGCCAGCAGTTTTCCCTCGACAGGGGCCTCCTTCACTGAAGCTTTCTTT.

V usage is TRBV30 and J usage is TRBJ2-1; TRBD2 matches 9 bases. From germline, CDR1 is GTSNPN and CDR2 SVGIG (reference sequence). The J segment lost 9 bases and the V segment lost 8 bases, leaving 14 bases of the junction unmatched. The CDR3 covers 14 residues. The CDR3 here is CAVAAREGLSEQFF. CDR3 in DNA: TGTGCCGTGGCAGCGCGGGAGGGCCTTTCTGAGCAGTTCTTC.

The chain couples TRBV6-1 to TRBJ1-5; D perhaps matches TRBD1 (6 bases). The ends were cut back, 1 base at V and 6 bases at J, with 13 bases in the middle. The germline V gene has CDR1 MNHNS and CDR2 SASEGT. The CDR3 is made up of 15 amino acids. The CDR3 loop reads CASSEDVDRSQPQHF. The CDR3 DNA is TGTGCCAGCAGTGAAGATGTGGACAGAAGTCAGCCCCAGCATTTT.

The chain joins TRBV29-1 to TRBJ2-5; D is perhaps TRBD2 (5 bases). The CDR3 is 11 residues long. Looked up from germline, CDR1 is SQVTM and CDR2 is ANQGSEA. V lost 7 bases to trimming and J lost 5 bases, with 11 bases between them. The CDR3 loop reads CSAPPGETQYF. The CDR3 coding sequence is TGCAGCGCCCCTCCGGGGGAGACCCAGTACTTC.

There are many counts of this clone. The CDR3 region is CAWSRGSYEQYF. CDR3 coding DNA: TGTGCCTGGAGTAGAGGCTCCTACGAGCAGTACTTC. The chain joins TRBV30 to TRBJ2-7; D is uncertain. Per the germline V gene, CDR1 is GTSNPN and CDR2 is SVGIG (reference sequence). Trimming removed 2 bases at V and 0 bases at J, with 5 bases between. This CDR3 comprises 12 residues.

This chain uses TRBV6-5 with TRBJ1-1, with 7 bases lining up with TRBD1. Germline V CDR1 and CDR2: MNHEY, SVGAGI. CDR3 size: 13 residues. Unmatched junction bases numbered 4, after V lost 4 bases and J lost 5 bases. The DNA for the CDR3 is TGTGCCAGCAGTTTTACAGGGGATACTGAAGCTTTCTTT. This encodes CASSFTGDTEAFF.

V and J are TRBV5-6 and TRBJ1-1, with TRBD1 matching over 10 bases. CDR1 SGHDT and CDR2 YYEEEE come from the germline V gene. The V gene end was trimmed by 3 bases and the J gene end by 1 base; junction bases not matched to a gene: 3. The CDR3 has 15 residues. For the CDR3, the DNA is TGTGCCAGCAGCTGGGGGACAGGGGCGAACACTGAAGCTTTCTTT. This sequence encodes CASSWGTGANTEAFF. Full variable domain (rest looked up from reference TRBV5-6 and TRBJ1-1): DAGVTQSPTHLIKTRGQQVTLRCSPKSGHDTVSWYQQALGQGPQFIFQYYEEEERQRGNFPDRFSGHQFPNYSSELNVNALLLGDSALYLCASSWGTGANTEAFFGQGTRLTVV.

A few counts support this clone. The CDR3 sequence: CASSSRLAVPYNEQFF. CDR3 sequence (DNA): TGTGCCAGCAGCTCCCGGCTAGCGGTCCCGTACAATGAGCAGTTCTTC. The chain links TRBV7-3 to TRBJ2-1; the match to TRBD2 covers 7 bases. Germline CDR1 SGHTA, CDR2 FQGTGA. J gave up 4 bases and V 4 bases, and 10 bases lay outside the gene matches. The CDR3 spans 16 residues. The complete variable domain, with remaining parts taken from reference TRBV7-3 and TRBJ2-1, reads GAGVSQTPSNKVTEKGKYVELRCDPISGHTALYWYRQSLGQGPEFLIYFQGTGAADDSGLPNDRFFAVRPEGSVSTLKIQRTERGDSAVYLCASSSRLAVPYNEQFFGPGTRLTVL.

The genes are TRBV3-1 (or the pseudogene TRBV3-2) and TRBJ2-4; 9 bases are shared with TRBD1. Trimming cost V 4 bases and J 5 bases; bases outside gene matches: 0. This CDR3 has 13 residues. Germline V CDR1 and CDR2: LGHDT, YNNKEL (reference sequence). The CDR3 spells CASSRQGENIQYF. CDR3 DNA: TGTGCCAGCAGCCGACAGGGGGAAAACATTCAGTACTTC.

V gene TRBV5-1 combines with J gene TRBJ2-5; possibly TRBD2 for D (6 bases). Germline loops: CDR1 SGHRS, CDR2 YFSETQ. Between the trimmed V and J ends, which lost 0 bases and 2 bases, there was a span of 8 bases. This CDR3 is 14 amino acids long. The CDR3 loop reads CASSLGDFQETQYF. The CDR3, as DNA: TGCGCCAGCAGCTTGGGGGACTTTCAAGAGACCCAGTACTTC. Drawing the rest from reference TRBV5-1 and TRBJ2-5, the complete variable domain is KAGVTQTPRYLIKTRGQQVTLSCSPISGHRSVSWYQQTPGQGLQFLFEYFSETQRNKGNFPGRFSGRQFSNSRSEMNVSTLELGDSALYLCASSLGDFQETQYFGPGTRLLVL.

CDR3 in DNA: TGTGCCAGCAGTTTTTTGGGACAGACTAATGAAAAACTGTTTTTT. This gives the protein CASSFLGQTNEKLFF. The rearrangement uses TRBV27 and TRBJ1-4, with TRBD1 matching over 7 bases. CDR1 and CDR2 from the germline V gene are MNHEY and SMNVEV (reference sequence). Unmatched junction bases numbered 3, after V lost 3 bases and J lost 2 bases. This CDR3 contains 15 residues.

The CDR3 loop is CASRFMTGEYTEAFF. The CDR3 nucleotides read TGTGCCAGCAGATTCATGACAGGTGAATACACTGAAGCTTTCTTT. V usage is TRBV27 and J usage is TRBJ1-1; D is perhaps TRBD1 (6 bases). This CDR3 contains 15 residues. Germline CDR1 is MNHEY and CDR2 is SMNVEV (reference sequence). Trimming left V 6 bases short and J 3 bases short, with 17 bases between.

This clone has a handful of counts. The gene calls are TRBV5-5 and TRBJ1-6; no clear D gene. The CDR3 runs to 16 residues. V gave up 5 bases and J gave up 3 bases, with 15 bases separating them. The germline CDR1 and CDR2 sequences are SGHKS and YYEKEE (reference sequence). The CDR3 DNA reads TGTGCCAGCAGGCATAGGTCGGCAGGCTATAATTCACCCCTCCACTTT. Encoded protein: CASRHRSAGYNSPLHF. Full variable domain (rest looked up from reference TRBV5-5 and TRBJ1-6): DAGVTQSPTHLIKTRGQQVTLRCSPISGHKSVSWYQQVLGQGPQFIFQYYEKEERGRGNFPDRFSARQFPNYSSELNVNALLLGDSALYLCASRHRSAGYNSPLHFGNGTRLTVT.

This clone is a singleton in its sample. The CDR3 DNA reads as TGTGCCTGTCAGGTGGCCAGGGGTCCCACTGAAGCTTTCTTT. This gives the protein CACQVARGPTEAFF. The rearrangement uses TRBV19 and TRBJ1-1; tentatively, D is TRBD1 (6 bases). Trimming took 11 bases from V and 4 from J, leaving 20 bases between them. CDR1 and CDR2 (germline): LNHDA, SQIVND (reference sequence). This CDR3 contains 14 residues. Combining the CDR3 with reference TRBV19 and TRBJ1-1 gives the whole variable domain DGGITQSPKYLFRKEGQNVTLSCEQNLNHDAMYWYRQDPGQGLRLIYYSQIVNDFQKGDIAEGYSVSREKKESFPLTVTSAQKNPTAFYLCACQVARGPTEAFFGQGTRLTVV.

The chain uses TRBV20-1 and TRBJ2-7; TRBD2 aligns across 9 bases. The CDR3 is 11 residues long. Germline lookup yields CDR1 DFQATT and CDR2 SNEGSKA (reference sequence). V shed 2 bases and J 7 bases; nucleotides not matched to a gene: 0. The CDR3 sequence is CSARSGREQYF. In DNA, the CDR3 is TGCAGTGCTAGAAGCGGGAGGGAGCAGTACTTC.

The genes are TRBV10-3 and TRBJ2-2; D might be TRBD2 (5 bases). The germline CDR1 and CDR2 sequences are ENHRY and SYGVKD. Trimming removed 3 bases from V and 3 bases from J, with 8 bases in between. The CDR3 sequence is 14 residues long. The CDR3 reads CAISDRRDTGELFF. In DNA, the CDR3 is TGTGCCATCAGTGACAGGCGGGACACCGGGGAGCTGTTTTTT.

V usage is TRBV29-1 and J usage is TRBJ1-4; tentatively, D is TRBD1 (6 bases). Germline CDR1 is SQVTM and CDR2 is ANQGSEA. Trimming stripped 5 bases from V and 5 bases from J, with 15 bases between. The CDR3 sequence is 14 residues long. CDR3 loop: CSVSRTALNEKLFF. The CDR3 DNA reads TGCAGCGTTAGCCGGACAGCCTTAAATGAAAAACTGTTTTTT.

This chain connects TRBV5-1 to TRBJ1-6, with D maybe TRBD1 (6 bases). Trimming pared 1 base from V and 10 bases from J, leaving 12 bases between. This CDR3 spans 14 amino acids. Germline CDR1 and CDR2: SGHRS and YFSETQ. CDR3 DNA sequence: TGCGCCAGCAGCTTGTCAGGGGCCGGGTCACCCCTCCACTTT. Translation gives CASSLSGAGSPLHF.

V usage is TRBV6-5 and J usage is TRBJ2-7; D call uncertain. The CDR3 totals 15 residues. V was pared by 6 bases and J by 0 bases, with 15 bases between. From germline, CDR1 is MNHEY and CDR2 SVGAGI. DNA for the CDR3: TGTGCCAGCAGGGCCCCCGCACAGAGCTCCTACGAGCAGTACTTC. As protein: CASRAPAQSSYEQYF.

Points on this clone: Other nucleotide sequences from this sample produce the same CDR3. The genes are TRBV3-1 (or the pseudogene TRBV3-2) and TRBJ1-1; D perhaps matches TRBD1 (5 bases). The CDR3 is 13 amino acids. Trimming took off 1 base at V and 5 bases at J, with 8 bases between the two ends. Germline values: CDR1 LGHDT, CDR2 YNNKEL (reference sequence). CDR3 sequence reads: CASSQVGGTEAFF. The CDR3 DNA sequence: TGTGCCAGCAGCCAAGTCGGGGGGACTGAAGCTTTCTTT.

CDR3 sequence reads: CAQGVYGYTF. For the CDR3, the DNA is TGTGCCCAGGGGGTGTATGGCTACACCTTC. The chain combines TRBV30 with TRBJ1-2; 7 nucleotides align to TRBD1. The CDR3 is 10 residues long. The ends lost 8 bases at V and 5 bases at J; junction bases unmatched: 2. Germline V gene data show CDR1 as GTSNPN and CDR2 as SVGIG (reference sequence). The full variable domain, its missing parts supplied by reference TRBV30 and TRBJ1-2, is SQTIHQWPATLVQPVGSPLSLECTVEGTSNPNLYWYRQAAGRGLQLLFYSVGIGQISSEVPQNLSASRPQDRQFILSSKKLLLSDSGFYLCAQGVYGYTFGSGTRLTVV.